This TCR beta chain was identified during a study of blood T cell repertoires in COVID-19. Clones were read by immunoSEQ multiplex PCR, and TCRdb kept only the in-frame ones, dropping some. The repertoire holds 200,000 or so clones, with roughly 79% as singletons. This clone is medium-sized (0.01 to 0.1%) by share. Trimming removed 0 bases from V and 1 base from J; junction bases left unmatched: 5. Germline V gene sequence: CDR1 SGDLS, CDR2 YYNGEE. The CDR3 totals 16 residues. This clonotype was obtained from a woman over 75 with COVID-19, enrolled during active disease. The V call is TRBV9, the J call TRBJ2-5, with TRBD2 matching 8 bases. Material for sequencing was peripheral blood. The CDR3, as DNA: TGTGCCAGCAGCGTAGGGAACGGGGGGGGCCAAGAGACCCAGTACTTC. Amino acids: CASSVGNGGGQETQYF.